This TCR beta chain comes out of a study of prognosis after radiotherapy for stage I lung cancer. Multiplex PCR, run in two rounds, amplified TCR beta CDR3 from genomic DNA. The first round of PCR was done with primers that matched each TRBV and TRBJ gene. Each CDR3 protein gets one entry after TCRdb re-called the multiplex PCR reads with MiXCR. Of around 18,000 distinct CDR3 sequences in the sample, 25% to 30% were seen once. This clonotype was observed a few times. A much larger clone is a single base away; this may be a read error. This CDR3 is built from 15 residues. Germline CDR1 and CDR2: LNHDA and SQIVND (reference sequence).

The chain recombines TRBV19 with TRBJ1-1; tentative D call: TRBD1 (5 bases). This TCR came from a donor of 50 years or more with non-small cell lung cancer. Sequences were derived from PBMCs, sampled before or after stereotactic body radiation therapy (not recorded which). The CDR3 reads CASSIRGSGWTETFF. CDR3 nucleotide sequence: TGTGCCAGTAGTATAAGGGGCAGCGGGTGGACTGAAACTTTCTTT.